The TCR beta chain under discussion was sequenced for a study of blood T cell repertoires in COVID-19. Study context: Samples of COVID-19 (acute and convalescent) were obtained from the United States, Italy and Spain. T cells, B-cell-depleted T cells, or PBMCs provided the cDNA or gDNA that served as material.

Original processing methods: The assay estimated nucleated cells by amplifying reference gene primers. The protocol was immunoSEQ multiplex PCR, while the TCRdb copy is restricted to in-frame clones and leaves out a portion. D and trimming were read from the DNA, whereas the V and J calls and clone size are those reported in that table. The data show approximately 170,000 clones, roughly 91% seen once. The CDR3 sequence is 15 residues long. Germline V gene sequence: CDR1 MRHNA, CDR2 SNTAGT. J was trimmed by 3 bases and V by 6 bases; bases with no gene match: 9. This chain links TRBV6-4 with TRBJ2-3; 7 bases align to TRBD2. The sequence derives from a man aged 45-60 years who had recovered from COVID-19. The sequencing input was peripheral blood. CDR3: CASSNGEGGTDTQYF. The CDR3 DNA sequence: TGTGCCAGCAGCAACGGGGAGGGAGGAACAGATACGCAGTATTTT.